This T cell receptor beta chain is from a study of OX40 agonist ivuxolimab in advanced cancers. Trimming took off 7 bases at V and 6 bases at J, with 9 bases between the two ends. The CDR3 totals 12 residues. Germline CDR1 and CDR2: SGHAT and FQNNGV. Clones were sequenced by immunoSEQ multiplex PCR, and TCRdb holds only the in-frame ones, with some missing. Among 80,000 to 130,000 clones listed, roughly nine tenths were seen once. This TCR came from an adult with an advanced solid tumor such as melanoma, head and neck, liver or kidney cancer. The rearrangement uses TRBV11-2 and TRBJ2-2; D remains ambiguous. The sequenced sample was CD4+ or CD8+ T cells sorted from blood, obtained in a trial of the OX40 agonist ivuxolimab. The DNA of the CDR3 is TGTGCCAGCAATAATGGTCCCGGGGAGCTGTTTTTT. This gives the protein CASNNGPGELFF.